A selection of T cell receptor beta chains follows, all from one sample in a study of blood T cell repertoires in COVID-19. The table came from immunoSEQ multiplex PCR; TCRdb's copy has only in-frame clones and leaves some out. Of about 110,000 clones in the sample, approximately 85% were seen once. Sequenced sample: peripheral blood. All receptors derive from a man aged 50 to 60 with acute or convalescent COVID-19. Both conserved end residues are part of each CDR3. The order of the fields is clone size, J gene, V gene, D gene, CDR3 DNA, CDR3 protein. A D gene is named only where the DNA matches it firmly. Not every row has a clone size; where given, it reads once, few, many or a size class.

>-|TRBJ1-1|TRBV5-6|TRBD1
TGTGCCAGCAGCTTTAGACAGGGGAGAAGAACTGAAGCTTTCTTT
CASSFRQGRRTEAFF
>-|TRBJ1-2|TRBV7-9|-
TGTGCCAGCAGCTCCGCGGGGTTGCGTTATGGCTACACCTTC
CASSSAGLRYGYTF
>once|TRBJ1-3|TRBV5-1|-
TGCGCCAGCAGCACGGGGAACACCATATATTTT
CASSTGNTIYF
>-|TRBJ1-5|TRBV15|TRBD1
TGTGCCACCAGCGGAGGACAGGGTAAAAATCAGCCCCAGCATTTT
CATSGGQGKNQPQHF
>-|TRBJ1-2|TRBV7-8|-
TGTGCCAGCAGCTTAAGGCAGGGGAGAGGCTACACCTTC
CASSLRQGRGYTF
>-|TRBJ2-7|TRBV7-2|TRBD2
TGTGCCAGCAGCCCACTAGCGGGAGGGCCCTACGAGCAGTACTTC
CASSPLAGGPYEQYF
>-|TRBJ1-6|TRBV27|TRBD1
TGTGCCAGCAGTTTAAGGGAAACCGGGACAGGGCGTTCACCCCTCCACTTT
CASSLRETGTGRSPLHF
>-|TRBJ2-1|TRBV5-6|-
TGTGCCAGCAGCTATTCGAGCTCCTACAATGAGCAGTTCTTC
CASSYSSSYNEQFF
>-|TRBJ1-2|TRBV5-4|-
TGTGCCAGCAGCTTGATGAGTAACTATGGCTACACCTTC
CASSLMSNYGYTF
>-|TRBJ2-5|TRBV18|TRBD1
TGTGCCAGCTCACTGGACAGGGTGACCCAGTACTTC
CASSLDRVTQYF
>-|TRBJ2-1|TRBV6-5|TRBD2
TGTGCCAGCAGTTACTGGGGGGGATACAATGAGCAGTTCTTC
CASSYWGGYNEQFF
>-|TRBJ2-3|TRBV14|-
TGTGCCAGCCGAGGGGGGGTCAGCACAGATACGCAGTATTTT
CASRGGVSTDTQYF
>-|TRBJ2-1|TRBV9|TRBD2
TGTGCCAGCAGCTCAACCGGGACTAGCGGGAGGATTGAGCAGTTCTTC
CASSSTGTSGRIEQFF
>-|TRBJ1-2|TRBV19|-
TGTGCCAGTAGAACCTCCCGGGACTATGGCTACACCTTC
CASRTSRDYGYTF
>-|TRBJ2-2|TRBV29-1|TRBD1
TGCAGCGGCATGGTACAGGGGTTCGGGGAGCTGTTTTTT
CSGMVQGFGELFF
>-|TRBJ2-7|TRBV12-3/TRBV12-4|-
TGTGCCAGCAGTTTGTCTAGTGTGTACGAGCAGTACTTC
CASSLSSVYEQYF
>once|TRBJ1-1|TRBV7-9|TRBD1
TGTGCCAGCAGGTTGGGACAGGGGAATACTGAAGCTTTCTTT
CASRLGQGNTEAFF
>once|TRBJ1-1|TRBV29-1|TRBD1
TGCAGCGTTGAAGAAAGGACAGGATACACTGAAGCTTTCTTT
CSVEERTGYTEAFF
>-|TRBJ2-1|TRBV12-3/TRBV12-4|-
TGTGCCAGCAGCCCGTTTCGGGGAAATGAGCAGTTCTTC
CASSPFRGNEQFF
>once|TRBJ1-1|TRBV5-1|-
TGCGCCAGCAGCTTTTCCCGGACACCGAGCACTGAAGCTTTCTTT
CASSFSRTPSTEAFF
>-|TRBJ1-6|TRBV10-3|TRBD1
TGTGCCATCAGTGAGGAGGGGACGGGACAGGGTAATTCACCCCTCCACTTT
CAISEEGTGQGNSPLHF
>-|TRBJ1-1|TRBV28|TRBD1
TGTGCCAGCATAGGGGGACAGGGGACTGAAGCTTTCTTT
CASIGGQGTEAFF
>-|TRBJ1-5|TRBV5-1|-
TGCGCCAGCAGCCTACAGGGATATAGCAATCAGCCCCAGCATTTT
CASSLQGYSNQPQHF
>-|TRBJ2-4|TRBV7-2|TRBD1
TGTGCCAGCAGCTACTGGACAGGGCCGGCCAAAAACATTCAGTACTTC
CASSYWTGPAKNIQYF
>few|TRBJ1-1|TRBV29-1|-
TGCAGCGTCCGGTGGGGGGGCAGCGCTGAAGCTTTCTTT
CSVRWGGSAEAFF
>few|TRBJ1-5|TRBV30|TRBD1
TGTGCCTGGAGTGCGACAGGGGTCAATCAGCCCCAGCATTTT
CAWSATGVNQPQHF
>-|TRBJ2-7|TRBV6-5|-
TGTGCCAGCAGTTACCGCCCTTGGTCAGGGGATGAGCAGTACTTC
CASSYRPWSGDEQYF
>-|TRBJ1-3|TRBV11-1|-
TGTGCCAGCAGCTTTGCAGTTGGAAACACCATATATTTT
CASSFAVGNTIYF
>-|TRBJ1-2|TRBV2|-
TGTGCCAGCAGCGCCACCGGGAGGCTGCCTTCCTTC
CASSATGRLPSF
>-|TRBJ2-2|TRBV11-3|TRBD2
TGTGCCAGCCGGAGCCGGACTAGATACACCGGGGAGCTGTTTTTT
CASRSRTRYTGELFF
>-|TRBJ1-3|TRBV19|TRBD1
TGTGCCAGTAGGACAGGGGGCGGAAACACCATATATTTT
CASRTGGGNTIYF
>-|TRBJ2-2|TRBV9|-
TGTGCCAGCAGCGTAGGGCTTTCGAACACCGGGGAGCTGTTTTTT
CASSVGLSNTGELFF
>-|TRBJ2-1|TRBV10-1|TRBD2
TGCGCCAGCAGTGAACTAGCGGGTAGCTCCTACAATGAGCAGTTCTTC
CASSELAGSSYNEQFF
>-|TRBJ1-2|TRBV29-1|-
TGCAGCGTTGGACAGGTAGAGGGCTACACCTTC
CSVGQVEGYTF
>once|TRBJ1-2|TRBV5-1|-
TGCGCCAGCAGCTTGGCCAGGGGTATCGGGGGCTACACCTTC
CASSLARGIGGYTF
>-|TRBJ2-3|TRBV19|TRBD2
TGTGCCAGTAGCCAGACTAGCGGGAGGGACACAGATACGCAGTATTTT
CASSQTSGRDTDTQYF
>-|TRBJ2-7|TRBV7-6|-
TGTGCCAGCAGCTTAGGGACTATCTCCTACGAGCAGTACTTC
CASSLGTISYEQYF
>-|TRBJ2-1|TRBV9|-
TGTGCCAGCAGCTTCGGACTGAGTCCCAATGAGCAGTTCTTC
CASSFGLSPNEQFF
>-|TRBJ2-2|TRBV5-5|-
TGTGCCAGCAGCCTGAGCTATTCGAACACCGGGGAGCTGTTTTTT
CASSLSYSNTGELFF
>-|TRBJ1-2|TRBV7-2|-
TGTGCCAGCAGCTTAGAGGTTACAGGAAACTATGGCTACACCTTC
CASSLEVTGNYGYTF
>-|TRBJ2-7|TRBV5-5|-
TGTGCCAGCAGAACCAGTTTCGACTCCTACGAGCAGTACTTC
CASRTSFDSYEQYF
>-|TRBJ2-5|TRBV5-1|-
TGCGCCAGCAGCTTGGCCGGGAGTGGAGAGACCCAGTACTTC
CASSLAGSGETQYF
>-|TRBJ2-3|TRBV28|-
TGTGCCAGCACCCTCGGACAGAGAATCACAGATACGCAGTATTTT
CASTLGQRITDTQYF
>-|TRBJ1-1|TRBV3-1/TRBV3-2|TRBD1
TGTGCCAGCAGCCAATTTCAGGGACAGGGCCCTACCTACACTGAAGCTTTCTTT
CASSQFQGQGPTYTEAFF
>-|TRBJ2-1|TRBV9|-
TGTGCCAGCAGCGTAGAAGTCCGGGAGCGTCCTAGCTCCTACAATGAGCAGTTCTTC
CASSVEVRERPSSYNEQFF
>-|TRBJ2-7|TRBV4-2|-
TGTGCCAGCAGCCAAGCGGGACAAAATTACGAGCAGTACTTC
CASSQAGQNYEQYF
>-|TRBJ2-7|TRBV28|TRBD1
TGTGCCAGCAGGAACGACAGGGAATCTTACGAGCAGTACTTC
CASRNDRESYEQYF
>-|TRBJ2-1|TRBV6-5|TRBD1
TGTGCCAGCAGTCAGCAGACAGGGGTGAATGAGCAGTTCTTC
CASSQQTGVNEQFF
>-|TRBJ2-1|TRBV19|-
TGTGCCAGTGGTAGCGCTGTTCAAAAGTTCTTC
CASGSAVQKFF
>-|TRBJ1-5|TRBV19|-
TGTGCCAGTAGCCTTTTAGTCGATAGCAATCAGCCCCAGCATTTT
CASSLLVDSNQPQHF
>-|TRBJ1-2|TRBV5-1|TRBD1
TGCGCCAGCAGCTTGCTGGGACAGCCTACCTATGGCTACACCTTC
CASSLLGQPTYGYTF
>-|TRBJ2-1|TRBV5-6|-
TGTGCCAGCAGCCTGAGCGTCGAGCAGTTCTTC
CASSLSVEQFF
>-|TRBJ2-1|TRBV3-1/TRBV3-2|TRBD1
TGTGCCAGCAGCCAAGAGGACAGGGGTAACAATGAGCAGTTCTTC
CASSQEDRGNNEQFF